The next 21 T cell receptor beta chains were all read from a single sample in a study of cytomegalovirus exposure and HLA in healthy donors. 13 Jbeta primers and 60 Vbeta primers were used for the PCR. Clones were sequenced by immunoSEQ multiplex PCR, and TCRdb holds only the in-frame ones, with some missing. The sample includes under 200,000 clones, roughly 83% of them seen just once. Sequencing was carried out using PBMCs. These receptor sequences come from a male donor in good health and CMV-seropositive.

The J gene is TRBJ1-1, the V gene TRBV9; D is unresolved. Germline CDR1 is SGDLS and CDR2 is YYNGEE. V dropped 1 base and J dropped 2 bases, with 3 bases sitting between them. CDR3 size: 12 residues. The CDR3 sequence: CASSVPNTEAFF. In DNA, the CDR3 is TGTGCCAGCAGCGTACCTAACACTGAAGCTTTCTTT.

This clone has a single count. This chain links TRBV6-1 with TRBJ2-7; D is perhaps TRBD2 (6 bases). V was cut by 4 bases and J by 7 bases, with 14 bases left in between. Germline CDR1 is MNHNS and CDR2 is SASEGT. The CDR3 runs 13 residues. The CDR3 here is CASSVPGVREQYF. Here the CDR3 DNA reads TGTGCCAGCAGTGTTCCGGGGGTGCGTGAGCAGTACTTC.

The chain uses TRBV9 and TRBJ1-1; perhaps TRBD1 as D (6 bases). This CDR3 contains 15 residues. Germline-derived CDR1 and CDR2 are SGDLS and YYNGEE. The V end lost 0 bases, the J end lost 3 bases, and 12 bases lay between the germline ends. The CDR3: CASSVEGGVDTEAFF. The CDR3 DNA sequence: TGTGCCAGCAGCGTAGAAGGGGGAGTTGACACTGAAGCTTTCTTT. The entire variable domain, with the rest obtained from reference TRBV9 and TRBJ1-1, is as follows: DSGVTQTPKHLITATGQRVTLRCSPRSGDLSVYWYQQSLDQGLQFLIQYYNGEERAKGNILERFSAQQFPDLHSELNLSSLELGDSALYFCASSVEGGVDTEAFFGQGTRLTVV.

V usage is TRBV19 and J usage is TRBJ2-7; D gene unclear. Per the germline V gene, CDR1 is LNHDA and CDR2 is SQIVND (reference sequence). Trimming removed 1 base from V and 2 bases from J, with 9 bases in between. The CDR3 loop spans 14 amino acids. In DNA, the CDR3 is TGTGCCAGTAGTATAGTAAACAGCCCCTACGAGCAGTACTTC. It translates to CASSIVNSPYEQYF.

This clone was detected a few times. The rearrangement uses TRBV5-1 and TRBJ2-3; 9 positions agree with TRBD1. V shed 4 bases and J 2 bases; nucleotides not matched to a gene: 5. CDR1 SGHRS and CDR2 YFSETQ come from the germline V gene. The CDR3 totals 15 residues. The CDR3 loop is CASSPDRGFTDTQYF. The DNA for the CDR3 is TGCGCCAGCAGCCCGGACAGGGGATTCACAGATACGCAGTATTTT.

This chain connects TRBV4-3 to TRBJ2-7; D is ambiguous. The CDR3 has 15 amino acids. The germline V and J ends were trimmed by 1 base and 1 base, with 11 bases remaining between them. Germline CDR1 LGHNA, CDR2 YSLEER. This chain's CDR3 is CASSQGWKESYEQYF. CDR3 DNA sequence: TGCGCCAGCAGCCAAGGTTGGAAGGAGTCCTACGAGCAGTACTTC.

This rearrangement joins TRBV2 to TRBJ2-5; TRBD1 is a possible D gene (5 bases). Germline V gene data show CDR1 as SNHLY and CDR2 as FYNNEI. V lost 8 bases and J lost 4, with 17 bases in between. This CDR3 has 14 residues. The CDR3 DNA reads TGTGCCAGCCACAGGACATACGGAATAGAGACCCAGTACTTC. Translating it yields CASHRTYGIETQYF. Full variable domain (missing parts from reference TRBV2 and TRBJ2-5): EPEVTQTPSHQVTQMGQEVILRCVPISNHLYFYWYRQILGQKVEFLVSFYNNEISEKSEIFDDQFSVERPDGSNFTLKIRSTKLEDSAMYFCASHRTYGIETQYFGPGTRLLVL.

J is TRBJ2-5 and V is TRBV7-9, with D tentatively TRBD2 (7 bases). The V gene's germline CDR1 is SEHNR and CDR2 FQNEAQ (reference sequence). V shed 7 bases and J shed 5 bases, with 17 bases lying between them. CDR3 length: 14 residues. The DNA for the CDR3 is TGTGCCAGCACCAACGCGGGGGCGGCGGAGACCCAGTACTTC. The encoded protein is CASTNAGAAETQYF. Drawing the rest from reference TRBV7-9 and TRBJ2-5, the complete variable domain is DTGVSQNPRHKITKRGQNVTFRCDPISEHNRLYWYRQTLGQGPEFLTYFQNEAQLEKSRLLSDRFSAERPKGSFSTLEIQRTEQGDSAMYLCASTNAGAAETQYFGPGTRLLVL.

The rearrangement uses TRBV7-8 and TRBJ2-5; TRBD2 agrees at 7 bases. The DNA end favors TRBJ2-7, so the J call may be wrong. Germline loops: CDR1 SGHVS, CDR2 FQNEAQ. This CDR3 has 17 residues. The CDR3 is CASSWGGGPDLGYEQYF. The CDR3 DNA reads TGTGCCAGCAGCTGGGGGGGAGGGCCGGATTTAGGCTACGAGCAGTACTTC.

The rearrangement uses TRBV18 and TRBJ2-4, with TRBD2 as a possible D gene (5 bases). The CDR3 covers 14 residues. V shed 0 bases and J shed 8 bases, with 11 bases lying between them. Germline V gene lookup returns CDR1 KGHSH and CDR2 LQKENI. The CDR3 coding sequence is TGTGCCAGCTCACCACCGCAAGGGCGGGACATTCAGTACTTC. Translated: CASSPPQGRDIQYF. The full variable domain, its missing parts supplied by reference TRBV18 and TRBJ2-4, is NAGVMQNPRHLVRRRGQEARLRCSPMKGHSHVYWYRQLPEEGLKFMVYLQKENIIDESGMPKERFSAEFPKEGPSILRIQQVVRGDSAAYFCASSPPQGRDIQYFGAGTRLSVL.

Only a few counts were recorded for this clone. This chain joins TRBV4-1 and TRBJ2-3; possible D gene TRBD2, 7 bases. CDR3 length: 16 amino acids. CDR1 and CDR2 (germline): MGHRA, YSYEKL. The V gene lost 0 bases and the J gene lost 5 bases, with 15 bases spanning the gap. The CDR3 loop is CASSQEGGAGGDTQYF. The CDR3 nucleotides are TGCGCCAGCAGCCAAGAGGGGGGGGCAGGTGGAGATACGCAGTATTTT.

This CDR3 reads CAICSLQGIAGNTIYF. CDR3 DNA sequence: TGTGCCATCTGCTCACTCCAGGGAATTGCTGGAAACACCATATATTTT. This chain joins TRBV10-3 and TRBJ1-3; D possibly corresponds to TRBD1 (5 bases). The CDR3 consists of 16 residues. From germline, CDR1 is ENHRY and CDR2 SYGVKD. The V end was cut by 8 bases, the J end by 2 bases, with 19 bases between.

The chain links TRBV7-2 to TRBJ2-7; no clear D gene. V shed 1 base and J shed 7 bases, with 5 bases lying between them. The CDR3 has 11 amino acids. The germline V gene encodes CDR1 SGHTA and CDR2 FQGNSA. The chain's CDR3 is CASSLVSEQYF. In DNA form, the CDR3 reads TGTGCCAGCAGCTTAGTGAGTGAGCAGTACTTC.

The CDR3 is CASSPRPEDSPLHF. The CDR3 DNA sequence: TGTGCCAGCAGCCCCCGGCCGGAGGATTCACCCCTCCACTTT. The chain carries TRBV9 and TRBJ1-6; no clear D gene. Per the germline V gene, CDR1 is SGDLS and CDR2 is YYNGEE. The CDR3 totals 14 residues. Trimming stripped 4 bases from V and 8 bases from J, with 13 bases between.

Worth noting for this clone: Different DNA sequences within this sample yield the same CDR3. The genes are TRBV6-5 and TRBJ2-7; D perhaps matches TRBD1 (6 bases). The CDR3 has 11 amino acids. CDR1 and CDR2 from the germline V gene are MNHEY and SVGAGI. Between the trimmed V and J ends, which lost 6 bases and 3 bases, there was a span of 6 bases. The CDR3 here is CASRDSYEQYF. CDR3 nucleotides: TGTGCCAGCAGGGACAGCTACGAGCAGTACTTC.

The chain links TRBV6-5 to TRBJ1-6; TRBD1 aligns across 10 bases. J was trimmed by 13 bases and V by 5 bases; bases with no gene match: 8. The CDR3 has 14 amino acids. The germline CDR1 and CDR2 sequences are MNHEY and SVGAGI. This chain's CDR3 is CASSRDRGRTPLHF. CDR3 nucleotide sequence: TGTGCCAGCAGTAGGGACAGGGGAAGGACTCCCCTCCACTTT.

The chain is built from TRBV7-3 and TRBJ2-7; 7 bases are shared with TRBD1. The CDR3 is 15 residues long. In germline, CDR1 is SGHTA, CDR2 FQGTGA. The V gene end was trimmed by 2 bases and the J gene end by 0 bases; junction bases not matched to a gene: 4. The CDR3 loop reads CASSLQTGPSYEQYF. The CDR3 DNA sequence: TGTGCCAGCAGCTTACAGACAGGGCCCTCCTACGAGCAGTACTTC.

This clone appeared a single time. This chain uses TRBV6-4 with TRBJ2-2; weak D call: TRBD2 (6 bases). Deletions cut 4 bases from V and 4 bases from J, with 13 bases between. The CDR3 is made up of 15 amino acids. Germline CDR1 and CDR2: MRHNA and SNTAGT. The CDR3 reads CASSGAAGSTGELFF. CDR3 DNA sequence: TGTGCCAGCAGTGGTGCGGCGGGGAGCACCGGGGAGCTGTTTTTT.

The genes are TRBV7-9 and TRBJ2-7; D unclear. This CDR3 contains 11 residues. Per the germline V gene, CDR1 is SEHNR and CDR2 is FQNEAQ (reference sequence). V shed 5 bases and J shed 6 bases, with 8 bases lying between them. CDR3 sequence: CASSPQFEQYF. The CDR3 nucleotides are TGTGCCAGCAGCCCACAGTTCGAGCAGTACTTC.

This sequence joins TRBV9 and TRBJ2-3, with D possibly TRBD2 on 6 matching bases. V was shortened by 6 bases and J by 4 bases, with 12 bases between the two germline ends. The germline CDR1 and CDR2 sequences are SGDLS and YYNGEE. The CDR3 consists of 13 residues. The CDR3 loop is CASMGGIPDTQYF. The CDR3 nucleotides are TGTGCCAGCATGGGCGGGATCCCAGATACGCAGTATTTT.

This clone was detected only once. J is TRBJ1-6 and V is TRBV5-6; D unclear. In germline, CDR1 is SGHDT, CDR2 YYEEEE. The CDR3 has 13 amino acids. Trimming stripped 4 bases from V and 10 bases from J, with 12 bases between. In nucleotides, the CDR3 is TGTGCCAGCAGCCCGGCCGGAGGGTCACCCCTCCACTTT. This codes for CASSPAGGSPLHF.